The 9 T cell receptor beta chains listed next were all sequenced from one sample in a study of cytomegalovirus exposure and HLA in healthy donors. A multiplex PCR was run with 60 Vbeta primers and 13 Jbeta primers. Clones were read by immunoSEQ multiplex PCR, and TCRdb kept only the in-frame ones, dropping some. The sample lists 100,000 to 150,000 clones; under 80% were seen once. Material for sequencing was PBMCs. The receptors were gathered from an older woman in good health and CMV-seropositive.

The chain uses TRBV5-1 and TRBJ1-2; 9 bases match TRBD1. The CDR3 loop spans 13 amino acids. V was clipped by 0 bases and J by 7 bases; unmatched bases: 1. CDR1 and CDR2 from the germline V gene are SGHRS and YFSETQ. This chain's CDR3 is CASSLAGQGGYTF. The CDR3 region has the DNA TGCGCCAGCAGCTTGGCGGGACAGGGTGGCTACACCTTC.

The chain recombines TRBV2 with TRBJ1-2; TRBD1 might be the D (5 bases). With 6 bases removed from V and 7 bases from J, the gap between germline ends came to 21 bases. CDR1 is SNHLY, CDR2 FYNNEI, per germline. The CDR3 extends over 15 amino acids. CDR3 DNA sequence: TGTGCCAGCAGGCCAGGGAGGGGACGTAATTTTGGCTACACCTTC. Translated: CASRPGRGRNFGYTF.

This rearrangement joins TRBV6-6 to TRBJ2-5, with 9 bases that match TRBD2. In germline, CDR1 is MNHNY, CDR2 SVGAGI (reference sequence). V dropped 0 bases and J dropped 4; count of bases not matched to a gene: 3. CDR3 size: 15 residues. CDR3 residues: CASSYSRGGGETQYF. DNA of the CDR3: TGTGCCAGCAGTTACTCACGCGGGGGGGGAGAGACCCAGTACTTC.

V gene TRBV10-2 combines with J gene TRBJ2-7; a weak D match, TRBD2 (7 bases). The V end lost 2 bases, the J end lost 6 bases, and 20 bases lay between the germline ends. Germline CDR1 WSHSY, CDR2 SAAADI. The CDR3 is 16 amino acids. CDR3 in amino acids: CASSERVRGANPEQYF. CDR3 sequence (DNA): TGCGCCAGCAGTGAGAGGGTCCGGGGGGCCAATCCCGAGCAGTACTTC.

V usage is TRBV11-2 and J usage is TRBJ2-1; 10 bases agree with TRBD2. The CDR3 contains 19 residues. Germline CDR1 and CDR2: SGHAT and FQNNGV. Trimming cost V 5 bases and J 0 bases; bases outside gene matches: 13. The CDR3 is CASSPRTSGPPGSYNEQFF. The CDR3 nucleotides are TGTGCCAGCAGCCCTCGGACTAGCGGCCCCCCTGGCTCCTACAATGAGCAGTTCTTC.

V is TRBV30 and J is TRBJ1-1; 7 nucleotides match TRBD1. V lost 4 bases, J lost 1 base, and 3 bases stayed unmatched. This CDR3 region has 13 residues. In germline, CDR1 is GTSNPN, CDR2 SVGIG (reference sequence). CDR3 nucleotides: TGTGCCTGGAACCGACAGGGGAACACTGAAGCTTTCTTT. Translating it yields CAWNRQGNTEAFF.

This clone was observed a single time. V is TRBV7-9 and J is TRBJ2-4; 14 bases are shared with TRBD2. The CDR3 length is 18 residues. The V and J ends lost 4 bases and 6 bases, in that order; junction bases with no gene match: 11. The V gene's germline CDR1 is SEHNR and CDR2 FQNEAQ (reference sequence). The CDR3 loop reads CASSSMATGTSGGNIQYF. CDR3 coding DNA: TGTGCCAGCAGCTCCATGGCCACCGGGACTAGCGGGGGAAACATTCAGTACTTC.

The J gene is TRBJ2-1, the V gene TRBV27; D unclear. Trimming took off 3 bases at V and 2 bases at J, with 5 bases between the two ends. The CDR3 runs 13 residues. Germline V lookup: CDR1 MNHEY, CDR2 SMNVEV (reference sequence). CDR3 loop: CASSFRTYNEQFF. The CDR3 DNA follows: TGTGCCAGCAGTTTCAGGACCTACAATGAGCAGTTCTTC.

The chain joins TRBV6-1 to TRBJ1-5, with D unclear. Between the trimmed V and J ends, which lost 5 bases and 7 bases, there was a span of 12 bases. This CDR3 is 13 amino acids long. Germline V gene lookup returns CDR1 MNHNS and CDR2 SASEGT. The CDR3 bases are TGTGCCAGCAGTCGACCGGCGGGGCAGCCCCAGCATTTT. It translates to CASSRPAGQPQHF.